This TCR beta chain was obtained from a study of Graves' ophthalmopathy and Graves' hyperthyroidism (dated by TCRdb to 2016 to 2018). About the full investigation: Peripheral blood was collected at initial diagnosis, prior to any treatment. To tell Graves' ophthalmopathy apart from Graves' hyperthyroidism, and to predict which patients would progress to ophthalmopathy, the study relied on TCR beta repertoire signatures. In total, 135 blood samples were TCR-sequenced: approximately 40 ophthalmopathy, over 70 hyperthyroidism and approximately 17 hyperthyroidism-to-ophthalmopathy patients. To explore V-J signatures distinguishing ophthalmopathy from hyperthyroidism, a discovery set of about a hundred patients (43 ophthalmopathy, 55 to 60 stable hyperthyroidism) was enrolled. For independent validation, a separate cohort was made up of 18 hyperthyroidism patients plus 17 patients who later progressed from hyperthyroidism to ophthalmopathy. In over 5 hyperthyroidism patients, the T-cell repertoire of thyroid tissue was compared with the T-cell repertoire of blood. Following sampling, methimazole starting at 30 mg daily was administered to hyperthyroidism patients, and high-dose intravenous methylprednisolone was administered to ophthalmopathy patients. The 100 or so discovery patients were randomly split 7:3 into training and test sets.

CDR1 and CDR2 (DFQATT, SNEGSKA) derive from the germline V gene (reference sequence). V is pared back by 2 bases and J by 6 bases, with 16 bases lying between the germline termini. The CDR3 contains 14 residues, cysteine and phenylalanine counted. Solely the CDR3 DNA is kept, with 42 bases framed from the first base. For repertoire sequencing, the TCR beta CDR3 regions were amplified from RNA transcripts. HTBI primers and the Qiagen OneStep RT-PCR kit were used in a first-round RT-PCR, which was followed by a second-round multiplex PCR, size selection and purification. Libraries were sequenced paired-end with 100 bp reads on an Illumina HiSeq2000. The paper's data handling went like this. Reads were processed with SOAPnuke, discarding reads with adapters, uncalled bases, mean Phred below 15, or no exact constant-primer or identifier match. COPE v1.2.5 was used to merge the high-quality paired reads. Each unique nucleotide sequence was defined as a clonotype, and clonotypes were aligned to IMGT TRB V, D and J references with MiTCR v1.1. Analysis was restricted to V-J combinations with a frequency above 0.0001, which covered about 99% of repertoires. For each V-J combination, a TCR clonal expansion and chaos score was defined as the ratio of F50 clonal expansion to chaos observed in the TCRdist matrix. Welch's t-statistics and random forest were used to reduce the features to about a dozen V-J combinations, which were then used as input to a naive Bayes classifier. The similarity between thyroid and blood repertoires was quantified using the Morisita-Horn index. Through fastp at Q25 and MiXCR, TCRdb rebuilt clones from the public reads, retaining in-frame beta chains. CDR3 protein sequences are deduplicated, and each keeps its most common genes and DNA. TCRdb, rather than the study authors, made the V and J calls. The sample table holds about 210,000 distinct CDR3 sequences, of which around 28% were seen once. The leading ten clones occupy approximately 8.6% of the sample.

Results and caveats for the whole study, not just this receptor: The 13-signature model separated ophthalmopathy from stable hyperthyroidism with 85% to 90% sensitivity and approximately 81% specificity in cross-validation, and 80%/75% in the test set. Sample size was not statistically predetermined, and group allocation was not concealed from the investigators. Most expanded thyroid clonotypes with frequency above 0.001 were also detected in blood, suggesting blood repertoires may reflect the thyroid immune response. In validation, the model predicted ophthalmopathy progression with more than 70% sensitivity and roughly 72% specificity; some 13 predicted patients were CT-confirmed with GO in a median of around 6 months.

The ophthalmopathy patients had moderately to severely active disease, with a Clinical Activity Score of 3 or higher, a NOSPECS grade of 4 or higher, and a disease duration of less than 3 months. Patients with other autoimmune diseases, uncontrolled infections, pregnancy or lactation were excluded from the study. Diagnosis relied on clinical symptoms, serum thyroxine, TRAb, thyroid ultrasound and orbital computed tomography. Using Ficoll-Paque density gradient centrifugation, PBMCs were isolated from 10 ml of fresh peripheral blood. Trizol reagent was used to extract the total RNA, and its quality was then checked on an Agilent 2100 Bioanalyzer. This clonotype has ten or more counts. Its antigen remains undetermined. One base away there is no much larger clone; base qualities are not given.

Sequencing input: peripheral blood. Recombination linked TRBV20-1 to TRBJ1-1; TRBD1 is a possible D gene, resting on 5 matching bases. The receptor's source is a man in his fifties or sixties with Graves' ophthalmopathy. Donor details come from another sample of the same person, matched by shared clones. The CDR3 reads as follows: CSARHQQGSAEAFF. The DNA sequence follows: TGCAGTGCTAGACATCAGCAGGGATCTGCTGAAGCTTTCTTT.